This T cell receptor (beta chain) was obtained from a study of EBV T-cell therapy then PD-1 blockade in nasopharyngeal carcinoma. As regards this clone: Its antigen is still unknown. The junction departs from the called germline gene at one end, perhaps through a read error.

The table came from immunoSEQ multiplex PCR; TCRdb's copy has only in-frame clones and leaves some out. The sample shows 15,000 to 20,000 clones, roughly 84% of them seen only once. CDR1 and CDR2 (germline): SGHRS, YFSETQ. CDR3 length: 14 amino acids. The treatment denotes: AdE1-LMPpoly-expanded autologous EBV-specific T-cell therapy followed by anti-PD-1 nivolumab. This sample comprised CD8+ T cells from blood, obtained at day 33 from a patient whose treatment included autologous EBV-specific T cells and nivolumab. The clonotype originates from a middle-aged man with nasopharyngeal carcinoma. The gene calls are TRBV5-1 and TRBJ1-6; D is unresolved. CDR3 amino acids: CTSSLRRHNSPLHF. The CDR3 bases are TGCACCAGCAGCTTGAGAAGACATAATTCACCCCTCCACTTT.